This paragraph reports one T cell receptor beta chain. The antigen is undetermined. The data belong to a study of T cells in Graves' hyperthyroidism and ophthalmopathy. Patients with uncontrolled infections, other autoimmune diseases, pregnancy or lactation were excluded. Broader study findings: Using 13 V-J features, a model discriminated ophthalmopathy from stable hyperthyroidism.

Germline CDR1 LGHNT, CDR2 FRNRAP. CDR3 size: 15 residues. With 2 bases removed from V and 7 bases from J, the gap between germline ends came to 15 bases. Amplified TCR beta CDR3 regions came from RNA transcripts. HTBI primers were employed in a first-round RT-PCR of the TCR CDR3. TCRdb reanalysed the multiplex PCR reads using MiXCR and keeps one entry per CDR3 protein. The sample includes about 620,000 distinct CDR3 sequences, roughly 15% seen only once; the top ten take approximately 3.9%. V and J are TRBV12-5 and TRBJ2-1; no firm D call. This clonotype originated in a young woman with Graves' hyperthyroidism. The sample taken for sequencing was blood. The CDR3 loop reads CASGLRPLELNEQFF. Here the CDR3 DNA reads TGTGCTAGTGGTTTGAGGCCCCTCGAGCTAAATGAGCAGTTCTTC.